This T cell receptor beta chain was identified during a study of T cell responses to AZD1222 COVID-19 vaccine. General study findings and limits: Recipients of AZD1222 seropositive at baseline numbered only five or six. Females made up more of the donors, who were largely white British, and clonal diversity may have come out too low.

On this clone: The antigen is not known.

Here immunoSEQ multiplex PCR was the method, and the copy in TCRdb shows in-frame clones only, minus some. The table includes fewer than 110,000 clones, around 92% detected once. The clonotype was recovered from an adult in good health. The input for sequencing was peripheral blood, taken on day 0 of AZD1222 vaccination.

This CDR3 reads CASSSAPVGYGYTF. CDR3 in DNA: TGTGCCAGCAGCTCCGCCCCCGTAGGCTATGGCTACACCTTC. This chain uses TRBV7-9 with TRBJ1-2; D gene uncertain. The V gene's germline CDR1 is SEHNR and CDR2 FQNEAQ (reference sequence). V was clipped by 4 bases and J by 4 bases, with 13 bases between them. CDR3 length: 14 amino acids. Supplemented by reference TRBV7-9 and TRBJ1-2, the full variable domain reads DTGVSQNPRHKITKRGQNVTFRCDPISEHNRLYWYRQTLGQGPEFLTYFQNEAQLEKSRLLSDRFSAERPKGSFSTLEIQRTEQGDSAMYLCASSSAPVGYGYTFGSGTRLTVV.